This record concerns one TCR beta chain sequence. Its antigen is undetermined. Primers for the PCR totalled 60 Vbeta and 13 Jbeta. Sequencing was performed with immunoSEQ multiplex PCR; in TCRdb, only in-frame clones are kept and a portion is missing. The sample shows about 110,000 clones, approximately 83% of them seen only once. This specimen belongs to a study of cytomegalovirus exposure and HLA in healthy donors. V was shortened by 4 bases and J by 1 base, with 11 bases between the two germline ends. The CDR3 consists of 14 residues. Germline assignment: CDR1 SGHRS and CDR2 YFSETQ. Study-level findings and limits: A later analysis found most CMV-associated TCR beta chains apparently HLA-restricted.

The TCR sequence derives from a man between 35 and 55 years old in good health and CMV-seronegative. The material sequenced was PBMCs. V gene TRBV5-1 combines with J gene TRBJ1-1, with TRBD1 as a possible D gene (6 bases). CDR3 coding DNA: TGCGCCAGCAGCGAGACAGGCGCGAACACTGAAGCTTTCTTT. Translation gives CASSETGANTEAFF.